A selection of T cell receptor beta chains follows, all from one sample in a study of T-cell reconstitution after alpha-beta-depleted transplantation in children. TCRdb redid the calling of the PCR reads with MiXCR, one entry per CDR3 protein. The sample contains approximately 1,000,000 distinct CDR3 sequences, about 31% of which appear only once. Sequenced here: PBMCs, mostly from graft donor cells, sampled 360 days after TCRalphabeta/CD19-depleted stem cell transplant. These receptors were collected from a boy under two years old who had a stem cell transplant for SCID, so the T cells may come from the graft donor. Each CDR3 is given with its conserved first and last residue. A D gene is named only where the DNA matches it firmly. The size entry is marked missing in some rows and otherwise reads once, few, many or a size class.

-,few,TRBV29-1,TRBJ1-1,TGCAGCGTTGCGCAGGCTGGCTACACTGAAGCTTTCTTT,CSVAQAGYTEAFF
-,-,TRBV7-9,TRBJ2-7,TGTGCCAGCGGCGGTGCGGCAAAAGGGGCCTCCTACGAGCAGTACTTC,CASGGAAKGASYEQYF
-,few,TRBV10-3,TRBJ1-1,TGTGCCATCAGTGAGGAGGTCCGGGGGGAAGCTTTCTTT,CAISEEVRGEAFF
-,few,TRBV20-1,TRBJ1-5,TGCAGTGCTAGAGATTTTGACCCATGGGGCAATCAGCCCCAGCATTTT,CSARDFDPWGNQPQHF
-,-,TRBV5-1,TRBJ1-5,TGCGCCAGCAGCAAAGACGGCGATTCCAATCAGCCCCAGCATTTT,CASSKDGDSNQPQHF
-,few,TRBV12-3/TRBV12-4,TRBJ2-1,TGTGCCAGCAGTTCCCGCCCCAATGAGCAGTTCTTC,CASSSRPNEQFF
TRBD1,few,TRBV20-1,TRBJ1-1,TGCAGTGCTAGGGCGGACAGGGTGGGGAACACTGAAGCTTTCTTT,CSARADRVGNTEAFF
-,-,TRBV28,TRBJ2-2,TGTGCCAGCAGTTCCGGGACTACCGGGGAGCTGTTTTTT,CASSSGTTGELFF
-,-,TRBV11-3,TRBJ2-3,TGTGCCAGCAGCTTAGTTTCCGGTGGGGGCACAGATACGCAGTATTTT,CASSLVSGGGTDTQYF
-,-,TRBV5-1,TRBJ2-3,TGCGCCAGCAGCTTGAGTGGCTACGCTACTAGCACAGATACGCAGTATTTT,CASSLSGYATSTDTQYF
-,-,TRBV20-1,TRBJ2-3,TGCAGTGTTTCCAAACTTCGATCGCGGGGCTCAGATACGCAGTATTTT,CSVSKLRSRGSDTQYF
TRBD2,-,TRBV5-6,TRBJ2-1,TGTGCCAGCAGCTTGGCGGGGGGGCTTAGTGAGCAGTTCTTC,CASSLAGGLSEQFF
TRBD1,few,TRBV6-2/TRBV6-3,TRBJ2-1,TGTGCCAGCAGCCAGAGACAGGGGGCATACAATGAGCAGTTCTTC,CASSQRQGAYNEQFF
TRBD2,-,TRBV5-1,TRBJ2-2,TGCGCCAGCAATCCTACTAGCGGGGTGAACACCGGGGAGCTGTTTTTT,CASNPTSGVNTGELFF
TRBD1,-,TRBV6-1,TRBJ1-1,TGTGCCAGCACTAAGGACAGGATAAAGGATGAAGCTTTCTTT,CASTKDRIKDEAFF
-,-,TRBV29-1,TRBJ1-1,TGCAGCGTTGCCAGATCAAACACTGAAGCTTTCTTT,CSVARSNTEAFF
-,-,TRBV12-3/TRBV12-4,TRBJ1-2,TGTGCCAGCAGACCGACAGGCGTCTATGGCTACACCTTC,CASRPTGVYGYTF
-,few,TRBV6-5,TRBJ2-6,TGTGCCAGCAGTTATGCAGCCCCTGGGGCCAACGTCCTGACTTTC,CASSYAAPGANVLTF
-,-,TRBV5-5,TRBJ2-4,TGTGCCAGCAGCTTTGAATGGGCGGAAAACATAGCCAAAAACATTCAGTACTTC,CASSFEWAENIAKNIQYF
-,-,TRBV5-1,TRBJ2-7,TGCGCCAGCAGCTTGGACGGGGGCGACCTTCGGGAGTACTTC,CASSLDGGDLREYF
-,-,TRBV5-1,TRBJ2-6,TGCGCCAGCAGCCCCGACGGGGCCAACGTCCTGACTTTC,CASSPDGANVLTF
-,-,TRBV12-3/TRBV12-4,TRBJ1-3,TGTGCCAGCAGTCAACCAGGAAACACCATATATTTT,CASSQPGNTIYF
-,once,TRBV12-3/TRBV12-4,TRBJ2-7,TGTGCCAGCAGCTGGACAGACCCCTTCTACGAGCAGTACTTC,CASSWTDPFYEQYF
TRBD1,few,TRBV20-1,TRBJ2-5,TGCAGTGCTAACAGGGGAAAAGAGACCCAGTACTTC,CSANRGKETQYF
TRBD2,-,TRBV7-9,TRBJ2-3,TGTGCCAGCAGCACCGGACTAGCGGGGGACCCTCGCACAGATACGCAGTATTTT,CASSTGLAGDPRTDTQYF
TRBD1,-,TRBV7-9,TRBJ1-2,TGTGCCAGCAGCTCTGGACAGGGCCGGAGACCTTTTTTC,CASSSGQGRRPFF
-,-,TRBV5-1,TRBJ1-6,TGCGCCAGCAGCTTAGGGGTCGCTTCACCCCTCCACTTT,CASSLGVASPLHF
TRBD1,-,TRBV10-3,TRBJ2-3,TGTGCCATCAGTGAGCCCCCGGGACAGGGTAATTTTAGTACGCAGTATTTT,CAISEPPGQGNFSTQYF
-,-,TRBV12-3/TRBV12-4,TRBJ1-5,TGTGCCAGCAGTGTACAGGGTTATAGGCCCCAGCATTTT,CASSVQGYRPQHF
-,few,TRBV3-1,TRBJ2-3,TGTGCCAGCAGCCATCTACAAGATACGCAGTATTTT,CASSHLQDTQYF
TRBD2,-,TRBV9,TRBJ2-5,TGTGCCAGCAGCGCCGGCCCCCGGGGGGGCCGCTACCAAGAGACCCAGTACTTC,CASSAGPRGGRYQETQYF
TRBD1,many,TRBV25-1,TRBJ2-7,TGTGCCAGCAGCACAGGGGTCTACGAGCAGTACTTC,CASSTGVYEQYF
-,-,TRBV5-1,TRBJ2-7,TGCGCCAGCCAACTCCGGGTCAACTCCTACGAGCAGTACTTC,CASQLRVNSYEQYF
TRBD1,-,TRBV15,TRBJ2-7,TGTGCCACCAGCAGAGAACAGGGGGGCTACGAGCAGTACTTC,CATSREQGGYEQYF
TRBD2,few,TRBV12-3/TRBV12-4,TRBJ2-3,TGTGCCAGCAGTTTACGGGCGGGGGGGTCCGATACGCAGTATTTT,CASSLRAGGSDTQYF
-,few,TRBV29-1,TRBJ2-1,TGCAGCGTCGTAGGACACCTCTACAATGAGCAGTTCTTC,CSVVGHLYNEQFF
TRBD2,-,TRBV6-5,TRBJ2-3,TGTGCCAGCAGTTATCGACTAGCAGTAACAGATACGCAGTATTTT,CASSYRLAVTDTQYF
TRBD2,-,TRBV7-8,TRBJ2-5,TGTGCCAGCAGCTCCGGGACTAGCGGACGTCAAGAGACCCAGTACTTC,CASSSGTSGRQETQYF
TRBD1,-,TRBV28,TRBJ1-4,TGTGCCAGCAGTTCCCCGGGACAGGGAAACGAAAAACTGTTTTTT,CASSSPGQGNEKLFF
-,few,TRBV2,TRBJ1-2,TGTGCCAGCAGTGGATCGGGCGGGTTCTATGGCTACACCTTC,CASSGSGGFYGYTF
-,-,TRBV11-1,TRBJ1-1,TGTGCCAGCAGCTTGCAGATACAGGGAATGGCTGGAGCTTTCTTT,CASSLQIQGMAGAFF
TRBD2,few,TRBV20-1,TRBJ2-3,TGCAGTGCTAGGCCTAGCGGGGTCCTCACAGATACGCAGTATTTT,CSARPSGVLTDTQYF
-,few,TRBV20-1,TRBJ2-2,TGCAGTGCTAGAGATCAGGGCAGGGGGAACACCGGGGAGCTGTTTTTT,CSARDQGRGNTGELFF
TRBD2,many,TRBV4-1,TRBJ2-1,TGCGCCAGCAGCCAAGGCAGGACTAGCGGGGGGAAAAATGAGCAGTTCTTC,CASSQGRTSGGKNEQFF
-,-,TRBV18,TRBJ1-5,TGTGCCAGCTCACCAGGGATCCGAAATCAGCCCCAGCATTTT,CASSPGIRNQPQHF
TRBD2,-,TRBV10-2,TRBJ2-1,TGCGCCAGCAGTCGGGAGGGAGCCTCCAATGAGCAGTTCTTC,CASSREGASNEQFF
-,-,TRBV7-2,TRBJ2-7,TGTGCCAGCAGCTTTAAGGGATTAGCTCCCTACGAGCAGTACTTC,CASSFKGLAPYEQYF
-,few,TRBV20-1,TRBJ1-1,TGCAGTGCGCAGGAGTCCCCCGGGGGAGCTTTCTTT,CSAQESPGGAFF
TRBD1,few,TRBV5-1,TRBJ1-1,TGCGCCAGCAGCTTGGCCGCGGGGACAGGGAGGAACACTGAAGCTTTCTTT,CASSLAAGTGRNTEAFF
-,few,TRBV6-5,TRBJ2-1,TGTGCCAGCAGGTATACAGTCCACTCCTACAATGAGCAGTTCTTC,CASRYTVHSYNEQFF
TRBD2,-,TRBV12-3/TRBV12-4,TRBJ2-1,TGTGCCAGCAGCTACACCCCTAGCGGGGGTGAGCAGTTCTTC,CASSYTPSGGEQFF
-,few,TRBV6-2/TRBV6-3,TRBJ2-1,TGTGCCAGCAGTCAGCGACTAGTATGGAATGAGCAGTTCTTC,CASSQRLVWNEQFF
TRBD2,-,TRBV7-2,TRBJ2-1,TGTGCCAGCAGCTTAGTGGGCGGGGGGCGCCTCAATGAGCAGTTCTTC,CASSLVGGGRLNEQFF
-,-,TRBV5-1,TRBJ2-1,TGCGCCAGCAGCTTGGCCGGGACCTTACGTGGTGAGCAGTTCTTC,CASSLAGTLRGEQFF
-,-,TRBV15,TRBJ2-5,TGTGCCACCAGCCCACCGGGTCTTATAGGGACCCAGTACTTC,CATSPPGLIGTQYF
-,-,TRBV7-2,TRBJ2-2,TGTGCCAGCAGCTCGCCTGCCCCCCGACAGGCCGGGGAGCTGTTTTTT,CASSSPAPRQAGELFF
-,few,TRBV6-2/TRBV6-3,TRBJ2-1,TGTGCCAGCAGTCCCCGCCTAAGATACAATGAGCAGTTCTTC,CASSPRLRYNEQFF